Following are 14 T cell receptor beta chains from one sample sequenced in a study of glioma-infiltrating T cells. Using RNA template, CDR3s of TCR alpha and beta were amplified with iRepertoire arm-PCR. TCRdb independently ran MiXCR on the multiplex PCR reads; one entry per CDR3 protein. The sample holds approximately 45,000 distinct CDR3 sequences; 20% to 25% are singletons and the top ten take roughly 6.1%. Sequenced input: glioma tissue, nonneoplastic brain tissue, or PBMCs (not recorded which). These receptors were taken from a human donor with low-grade glioma or glioblastoma, undergoing nonglioma brain surgery, or in good health (not recorded which).

This clonotype was counted a few times. The chain joins TRBV30 to TRBJ1-1; D unclear. The CDR3 spans 13 residues. CDR1 is GTSNPN, CDR2 SVGIG, per germline (reference sequence). Between the trimmed V and J ends, which lost 0 bases and 6 bases, there was a span of 11 bases. The CDR3 bases are TGTGCCTGGAGTGTACTCGAGTCGGCTGAAGCTTTCTTT. It codes for CAWSVLESAEAFF. The full variable domain, with the rest looked up from reference TRBV30 and TRBJ1-1, is SQTIHQWPATLVQPVGSPLSLECTVEGTSNPNLYWYRQAAGRGLQLLFYSVGIGQISSEVPQNLSASRPQDRQFILSSKKLLLSDSGFYLCAWSVLESAEAFFGQGTRLTVV.

Concerning this clonotype: One base away lies a much larger clone, so this may be a sequencing read error. The gene calls are TRBV7-9 and TRBJ2-7, with D perhaps TRBD1 (6 bases). V was cut by 6 bases and J by 5 bases, with 14 bases left in between. This CDR3 comprises 13 residues. Per germline, CDR1 SEHNR and CDR2 FQNEAQ (reference sequence). CDR3 sequence reads: CASSRQETHEQYF. CDR3 sequence (DNA): TGTGCCAGCAGTCGACAGGAGACCCACGAGCAGTACTTC. Together with reference TRBV7-9 and TRBJ2-7, the CDR3 gives the full variable domain: DTGVSQNPRHKITKRGQNVTFRCDPISEHNRLYWYRQTLGQGPEFLTYFQNEAQLEKSRLLSDRFSAERPKGSFSTLEIQRTEQGDSAMYLCASSRQETHEQYFGPGTRLTVT.

This clonotype was detected ten times or more. This chain uses TRBV12-5 with TRBJ1-1, with D unclear. The CDR3 runs 13 residues. Germline V lookup: CDR1 LGHNT, CDR2 FRNRAP. Trimming shortened V by 5 bases and J by 2 bases, and 9 bases separated the two germline ends. The DNA of the CDR3 is TGTGCTAGTGGTAAGGAACCCAACACTGAAGCTTTCTTT. Translated, it gives CASGKEPNTEAFF.

A remark on this clonotype: A much larger clone differs from this one at a single base, so this may be a read error. The chain couples TRBV6-1 to TRBJ2-3; possibly TRBD1 for D (6 bases). Germline CDR1 reads MNHNS; CDR2 reads SASEGT. V lost 4 bases, J lost 2 bases, and 10 bases lay in between. The CDR3 has 14 residues. CDR3 sequence reads: CASSARTVTDTQYF. CDR3 DNA: TGTGCCAGCAGTGCTCGGACAGTCACAGATACGCAGTATTTT.

This clonotype was counted many times. A much larger clone differs by one base, so this may be a read error. This sequence joins TRBV28 and TRBJ2-3; possible D gene TRBD1, 5 bases. The CDR3 length is 13 residues. Germline values: CDR1 MDHEN, CDR2 SYDVKM. V gave up 7 bases and J gave up 2 bases, with 10 bases separating them. The CDR3: CASIGAVTDTQYF. The CDR3 bases are TGTGCCAGCATTGGGGCCGTCACAGATACGCAGTATTTT.

Ten or more counts support this clonotype. The chain combines TRBV5-4 with TRBJ1-2, with a possible D match to TRBD1 (6 bases). In germline, CDR1 is SGHNT, CDR2 YYREEE (reference sequence). This CDR3 comprises 15 residues. Trimming cost V 3 bases and J 4 bases, with 16 bases left between them. In DNA form, the CDR3 reads TGTGCCAGCAGCTCCCCGGGACAAAGATCCTATGGCTACACCTTC. Translation gives CASSSPGQRSYGYTF.

This chain links TRBV18 with TRBJ2-5; either TRBD1 or TRBD2 may supply D (5 bases each). CDR3 length: 17 amino acids. Germline values: CDR1 KGHSH, CDR2 LQKENI. Trimming left V 6 bases short and J 2 bases short, with 22 bases between. CDR3 coding DNA: TGTGCCAGCTCCCCCGGGACCCAAGGGTCGGGACAAGAGACCCAGTACTTC. It is translated as CASSPGTQGSGQETQYF. The whole variable domain, remainder taken from reference TRBV18 and TRBJ2-5, is NAGVMQNPRHLVRRRGQEARLRCSPMKGHSHVYWYRQLPEEGLKFMVYLQKENIIDESGMPKERFSAEFPKEGPSILRIQQVVRGDSAAYFCASSPGTQGSGQETQYFGPGTRLLVL.

The table lists this clonotype with many counts. The chain joins TRBV14 to TRBJ1-1; tentative D call: TRBD1 (5 bases). There are 14 residues in the CDR3. CDR1 and CDR2 from the germline V gene are SGHDN and FVKESK. V was trimmed by 6 bases and J by 1 base, leaving 12 bases between them. CDR3 coding DNA: TGTGCCAGCAGTCGAAGGACACCGAACACTGAAGCTTTCTTT. Amino acids: CASSRRTPNTEAFF.

This clonotype occurred many times. The chain recombines TRBV27 with TRBJ2-5; D not resolved. V lost 5 bases and J lost 2, with 15 bases in between. CDR1 MNHEY and CDR2 SMNVEV come from the germline V gene (reference sequence). The CDR3 totals 15 residues. In DNA, the CDR3 is TGTGCCAGCAGTCACAGACGCCATGGACAAGAGACCCAGTACTTC. Amino acids: CASSHRRHGQETQYF.

This clonotype is labeled as medium-sized. The V and J genes are TRBV28 and TRBJ2-3, with 8 bases matching TRBD2. Germline V gene lookup returns CDR1 MDHEN and CDR2 SYDVKM. Unmatched junction bases numbered 9, after V lost 3 bases and J lost 4 bases. This CDR3 region has 16 residues. Here the CDR3 DNA reads TGTGCCAGCAGTTTTGGCCGGGGGGGCTATGCAGATACGCAGTATTTT. Protein sequence: CASSFGRGGYADTQYF.

This clonotype was counted at least ten times. CDR3 protein: CAIAPLGQGYFSGYTF. In DNA form, the CDR3 reads TGTGCCATCGCACCCCTAGGGCAGGGTTATTTTTCGGGCTACACCTTC. The chain couples TRBV10-3 to TRBJ1-2; D may be TRBD1 (5 bases). The V end was cut by 8 bases, the J end by 8 bases, with 27 bases between. CDR1 and CDR2 from the germline V gene are ENHRY and SYGVKD. The CDR3 has 16 amino acids.

By sample share, this clonotype is medium-sized. V and J are TRBV27 and TRBJ2-5, with 13 bases lining up with TRBD2. Germline assignment: CDR1 MNHEY and CDR2 SMNVEV (reference sequence). The J segment lost 6 bases and the V segment lost 5 bases, leaving 9 bases of the junction unmatched. The CDR3 has 16 amino acids. The CDR3 loop reads CASSLILAGGPKTQYF. DNA of the CDR3: TGTGCCAGCAGTCTAATACTAGCGGGGGGGCCGAAGACCCAGTACTTC.

Note on this clonotype: A much larger clone differs from this one at a single base, so this may be a read error. The gene calls are TRBV4-1 and TRBJ1-6; possibly TRBD1 for D (5 bases). Deletions cut 0 bases from V and 6 bases from J, with 21 bases between. The CDR3 consists of 19 residues. Germline V gives CDR1 MGHRA, CDR2 YSYEKL. Here the CDR3 DNA reads TGCGCCAGCAGCCAAGATTTTCTAGGTGTCGGGGGTTTTAATTCACCCCTCCACTTT. It is translated as CASSQDFLGVGGFNSPLHF.

This clonotype was counted many times. J is TRBJ2-3 and V is TRBV7-9; D call uncertain. V was clipped by 2 bases and J by 2 bases, with 11 bases between them. The V gene's germline CDR1 is SEHNR and CDR2 FQNEAQ (reference sequence). The CDR3 has 15 amino acids. The CDR3 region has the DNA TGTGCCAGCAGCTTAAAAGGGCGCCCCACAGATACGCAGTATTTT. Encoded protein: CASSLKGRPTDTQYF.